This T cell receptor (beta chain) was observed in a study of shared clonotypes between healthy human individuals. Whole-study results and caveats: For naive CD4 cells, approximately 4.8% of clonotypes were shared across four donors. Although depth was large, rarefaction showed that sequencing of the sorted subsets was incomplete.

Naive CD8 cells, CD45RO-negative and positively selected for CCR7, excluded terminally differentiated effector memory CD45RA+ cells. The study enrolled healthy HIV-negative adults without recent acute infections or vaccinations as donors. In germline, CDR1 is SEHNR, CDR2 FQNEAQ (reference sequence). Trimming pared 5 bases from V and 1 base from J, leaving 13 bases between. The CDR3 runs 15 residues. TCRdb's table, derived via immunoSEQ multiplex PCR, lists solely in-frame clones and lacks some. This table has fewer than 700,000 clones, 85% to 95% appearing once. Notes on this clone: The antigen is undetermined.

Sequences were obtained from naive CD8+ T cells sorted from blood. The rearrangement joins TRBV7-9 to TRBJ2-3; D is possibly TRBD2 (6 bases). The sequence came from a woman in her 30s in good health. CDR3 loop: CASSPRQRGTDTQYF. CDR3 nucleotide sequence: TGTGCCAGCAGCCCTCGACAGCGGGGCACAGATACGCAGTATTTT.